One and the same sample provided the 6 T cell receptor beta chains below, sequenced in a study of blood T cell repertoires in COVID-19. The repertoire was sequenced with immunoSEQ multiplex PCR; TCRdb's copy has only in-frame clones and lacks some. This table holds more than 90,000 clones, around 86% found once. Input material: peripheral blood. These receptors came from a middle-aged man with acute or convalescent COVID-19.

The V call is TRBV20-1, the J call TRBJ2-1, with TRBD2 identical over 9 bases. CDR1 DFQATT and CDR2 SNEGSKA come from the germline V gene (reference sequence). CDR3 size: 15 residues. Trimming at V came to 3 bases and at J to 5 bases, leaving 8 bases not matched to a gene. In nucleotides, the CDR3 is TGCAGTGCTAGTGAGAGCGGGAGGTTTAACAATGAGCAGTTCTTC. It encodes CSASESGRFNNEQFF.

CDR3 loop: CASSVGETGLPNTDTQYF. CDR3 bases: TGTGCCAGCAGCGTAGGGGAGACAGGCCTCCCTAACACAGATACGCAGTATTTT. The rearrangement joins TRBV9 to TRBJ2-3; the D gene is possibly TRBD1 (6 bases). Germline V lookup: CDR1 SGDLS, CDR2 YYNGEE. The CDR3 spans 18 residues. V was shortened by 0 bases and J by 2 bases, with 19 bases between the two germline ends.

CDR3 in amino acids: CASSEWVGGNRGKLDGYTF. The CDR3 DNA sequence: TGTGCCAGCAGTGAATGGGTTGGAGGAAACAGGGGGAAATTAGATGGCTACACCTTC. The V and J genes are TRBV6-1 and TRBJ1-2, with 8 nucleotides matching TRBD1. The V and J ends lost 2 bases and 6 bases, in that order; junction bases with no gene match: 20. The CDR3 length is 19 residues. Germline CDR1 and CDR2: MNHNS and SASEGT.

V and J are TRBV9 and TRBJ2-5; D is perhaps TRBD2 (7 bases). Germline assignment: CDR1 SGDLS and CDR2 YYNGEE. V was cut by 2 bases and J by 5 bases, with 16 bases left in between. The CDR3 has 15 residues. The CDR3 region has the DNA TGTGCCAGCAGCGTCAAAGGGGGGGAGCTGGAGACCCAGTACTTC. Protein sequence: CASSVKGGELETQYF.

The chain is built from TRBV19 and TRBJ2-3; 11 bases agree with TRBD2. Germline CDR1 is LNHDA and CDR2 is SQIVND (reference sequence). Losses at the gene ends were 5 bases for V and 5 bases for J; bases not matched to a gene: 6. The CDR3 contains 15 residues. CDR3 sequence reads: CASSSTSGSGDTQYF. The CDR3 DNA sequence: TGTGCCAGTAGTTCAACTAGCGGGAGCGGAGATACGCAGTATTTT.

The V gene is TRBV20-1, the J gene TRBJ2-7; 9 positions match TRBD2. This CDR3 contains 11 residues. Germline CDR1 reads DFQATT; CDR2 reads SNEGSKA (reference sequence). Trimming took 7 bases from V and 3 from J; bases not matched to a gene: 1. The CDR3 here is CSGGRDYEQYF. The CDR3 region has the DNA TGCAGTGGCGGGAGGGACTACGAGCAGTACTTC.